One and the same sample provided the 26 T cell receptor beta chains below, sequenced in a study of blood T cells in healthy people across ages. It was with a sample-barcoded 5' primer and a J-beta primer mix that a second PCR of roughly 7 to 12 cycles was run. Using its own MiXCR run on the 5' RACE reads, TCRdb lists one record per CDR3 protein. The sample shows approximately 780,000 distinct CDR3 sequences, roughly 25% of them seen only once. These same records also appear under a second study, on T cells of mothers and their children.

What was sequenced was blood. These receptors were obtained from a boy aged 5-17 years in good health.

This clonotype was detected a few times. The V gene is TRBV7-3, the J gene TRBJ2-6; D is unresolved. V was shortened by 6 bases and J by 2 bases, with 5 bases between the two germline ends. The CDR3 spans 13 residues. The germline CDR1 and CDR2 sequences are SGHTA and FQGTGA. DNA for the CDR3: TGTGCCAGCAGTGGGGCTGGGGCCAACGTCCTGACTTTC. This gives the protein CASSGAGANVLTF.

The gene calls are TRBV14 and TRBJ1-2; D not certain. V dropped 0 bases and J dropped 5 bases, with 7 bases sitting between them. The length of the CDR3 is 13 residues. Germline assignment: CDR1 SGHDN and CDR2 FVKESK. The CDR3 DNA reads TGTGCCAGCAGCCAAGATGTGGGGTATGGCTACACCTTC. Protein: CASSQDVGYGYTF.

CDR3: CASSFEGGNTEAFF. The CDR3 DNA sequence: TGTGCCAGCAGTTTTGAGGGAGGGAACACTGAAGCTTTCTTT. V and J are TRBV12-3 or TRBV12-4 and TRBJ1-1; no clear D. Trimming shortened V by 3 bases and J by 1 base, and 9 bases separated the two germline ends. This CDR3 has 14 amino acids.

In the case of this clonotype: This may be a read error: a much more frequent sequence differs by one nucleotide. The chain joins TRBV10-3 to TRBJ2-5, with D unresolved. The CDR3 spans 12 residues. Germline V gives CDR1 ENHRY, CDR2 SYGVKD. The CDR3 sequence is CAINELQETQYF. The CDR3 region has the DNA TGTGCCATCAATGAGCTTCAAGAGACCCAGTACTTC.

The chain uses TRBV12-3 or TRBV12-4 and TRBJ1-2; D remains unclear. The ends were cut back, 3 bases at V and 0 bases at J, with 5 bases in the middle. This CDR3 has 13 amino acids. The CDR3 is CASSFSANYGYTF. CDR3 coding DNA: TGTGCCAGCAGTTTTTCGGCTAACTATGGCTACACCTTC.

This clonotype has just a few counts. The rearrangement joins TRBV12-3 or TRBV12-4 to TRBJ2-7; 9 bases are a match to TRBD2. V gave up 5 bases and J gave up 3 bases; unmatched junction bases: 5. This CDR3 is 14 amino acids long. As DNA, the CDR3 is TGTGCCAGCAGTAGACTAGCGGTGTACTACGAGCAGTACTTC. It is translated as CASSRLAVYYEQYF.

The V and J genes are TRBV4-2 and TRBJ2-7, with 7 bases lining up with TRBD1. The length of the CDR3 is 14 residues. Unmatched junction bases numbered 8, after V lost 4 bases and J lost 5 bases. CDR1 and CDR2 (germline): LGHNA, YNFKEQ. Here the CDR3 DNA reads TGTGCCAGCAGCCCGACAGGGTTTCGGGACGAGCAGTACTTC. It translates to CASSPTGFRDEQYF.

The chain combines TRBV27 with TRBJ2-6; a weak D match, TRBD2 (5 bases). With 6 bases removed from V and 6 bases from J, the gap between germline ends came to 18 bases. The CDR3 runs 16 residues. In germline, CDR1 is MNHEY, CDR2 SMNVEV (reference sequence). This CDR3 is CASSQVDSAEANVLTF. For the CDR3, the DNA is TGTGCCAGCAGCCAGGTAGATAGCGCTGAGGCCAACGTCCTGACTTTC.

This chain connects TRBV5-1 to TRBJ2-1; D is unresolved. Germline V gene lookup returns CDR1 SGHRS and CDR2 YFSETQ. Trimming took 2 bases from V and 0 from J, leaving 12 bases between them. The CDR3 covers 16 residues. The CDR3 reads CASSFSLGDSYNEQFF. For the CDR3, the DNA is TGCGCCAGCAGCTTCTCGCTCGGAGACTCCTACAATGAGCAGTTCTTC.

There are a few counts of this clonotype. This chain connects TRBV6-1 to TRBJ1-5, with 8 bases lining up with TRBD1. Per germline, CDR1 MNHNS and CDR2 SASEGT. The CDR3 has 15 amino acids. V shed 3 bases, J shed 5 bases, and the junction held 6 bases outside the gene matches. The CDR3 DNA reads TGTGCCAGCAGTGACTGGACAGGGTCGGATCAGCCCCAGCATTTT. Its translation: CASSDWTGSDQPQHF.

The rearrangement joins TRBV29-1 to TRBJ2-5, with 9 bases lining up with TRBD2. The CDR3 extends over 15 amino acids. Germline V gene sequence: CDR1 SQVTM, CDR2 ANQGSEA. The ends lost 4 bases at V and 4 bases at J; junction bases unmatched: 10. The DNA for the CDR3 is TGCAGCGTTGGGCTCCTAGCGGGGCCGAGAGAGACCCAGTACTTC. As protein: CSVGLLAGPRETQYF.

The chain links TRBV28 to TRBJ2-2, with TRBD2 identical over 14 bases. The CDR3 runs to 16 residues. V trimming: 4 bases; J trimming: 7 bases; junction bases outside the gene matches: 5. Germline assignment: CDR1 MDHEN and CDR2 SYDVKM. The CDR3 spells CASSSGTSGGVGELFF. Written as DNA, the CDR3 is TGTGCCAGCAGTTCCGGGACTAGCGGGGGTGTCGGGGAGCTGTTTTTT.

The rearrangement uses TRBV27 and TRBJ1-2, with D unresolved. Per the germline V gene, CDR1 is MNHEY and CDR2 is SMNVEV (reference sequence). V was pared by 2 bases and J by 6 bases, with 13 bases between. The CDR3 covers 14 residues. The CDR3 loop is CASSLVAGTHGYTF. The CDR3 nucleotides are TGTGCCAGCAGTTTAGTCGCGGGAACTCATGGCTACACCTTC.

This clonotype was seen a few times. The genes are TRBV5-1 and TRBJ2-7; D is perhaps TRBD1 (6 bases). V lost 2 bases and J lost 3, with 15 bases in between. The CDR3 consists of 15 residues. The germline V gene has CDR1 SGHRS and CDR2 YFSETQ. Written as DNA, the CDR3 is TGCGCCAGCAGCTTAAAGGGCACAGGGATCTACGAGCAGTACTTC. Protein sequence: CASSLKGTGIYEQYF.

This rearrangement joins TRBV20-1 to TRBJ2-5; D remains ambiguous. Germline loops: CDR1 DFQATT, CDR2 SNEGSKA (reference sequence). This CDR3 has 14 amino acids. V was pared by 1 base and J by 4 bases, with 13 bases between. The CDR3 protein is CSARVPRELETQYF. CDR3 DNA: TGCAGTGCTAGAGTTCCCAGAGAGCTAGAGACCCAGTACTTC.

This clonotype was recorded a few times. The gene calls are TRBV6-5 and TRBJ2-4, with 7 nucleotides matching TRBD1. Trimming at V came to 6 bases and at J to 4 bases, leaving 6 bases not matched to a gene. Germline-derived CDR1 and CDR2 are MNHEY and SVGAGI. The CDR3 runs to 14 residues. CDR3 nucleotides: TGTGCCAGCAGCCGACAGGGAAGTAAAAACATTCAGTACTTC. Translated: CASSRQGSKNIQYF.

This clonotype was observed a few times. This chain's CDR3 is CASSLAPQRPDQPQHF. In nucleotides, the CDR3 is TGCGCCAGCAGCTTGGCCCCCCAAAGGCCGGATCAGCCCCAGCATTTT. The rearrangement uses TRBV5-1 and TRBJ1-5; D not certain. This CDR3 region has 16 residues. V was trimmed by 0 bases and J by 5 bases, leaving 15 bases between them. Germline V CDR1 and CDR2: SGHRS, YFSETQ.

The rearrangement links TRBV20-1 to TRBJ1-2; D is unresolved. Trimming removed 5 bases from V and 0 bases from J, with 16 bases in between. The CDR3 spans 15 residues. Looked up from germline, CDR1 is DFQATT and CDR2 is SNEGSKA (reference sequence). The CDR3 region has the DNA TGCAGTGCTCAAACTCCGGGTGGAGCTAACTATGGCTACACCTTC. It codes for CSAQTPGGANYGYTF.

This chain links TRBV9 with TRBJ2-7; D is possibly TRBD2 (7 bases). V was trimmed by 3 bases and J by 7 bases, leaving 11 bases between them. CDR1 and CDR2 from the germline V gene are SGDLS and YYNGEE. The CDR3 runs 12 residues. This CDR3 reads CASSAGGTEQYF. Written as DNA, the CDR3 is TGTGCCAGCAGCGCCGGGGGGACAGAGCAGTACTTC.

This clonotype was observed a few times. This chain links TRBV18 with TRBJ2-5, with TRBD1 matching over 9 bases. CDR3 size: 15 residues. Trimming at V came to 8 bases and at J to 11 bases, leaving 18 bases not matched to a gene. Germline loops: CDR1 KGHSH, CDR2 LQKENI. The CDR3 DNA sequence: TGTGCCAGCACCACCGGGGACAGGGTATTGTATGAGCAGTACTTC. It codes for CASTTGDRVLYEQYF. Together with reference TRBV18 and TRBJ2-5, the CDR3 gives the full variable domain: NAGVMQNPRHLVRRRGQEARLRCSPMKGHSHVYWYRQLPEEGLKFMVYLQKENIIDESGMPKERFSAEFPKEGPSILRIQQVVRGDSAAYFCASTTGDRVLYEQYFGPGTRLLVL.

The rearrangement joins TRBV19 to TRBJ2-4; D is tentatively TRBD1 or TRBD2 (5 bases each). Trimming removed 1 base at V and 0 bases at J, with 13 bases between. Germline CDR1 reads LNHDA; CDR2 reads SQIVND (reference sequence). There are 17 residues in the CDR3. CDR3 in amino acids: CASSIGAGALAKNIQYF. The CDR3 DNA sequence: TGTGCCAGTAGTATAGGGGCCGGGGCCTTAGCCAAAAACATTCAGTACTTC. Full variable domain (rest looked up from reference TRBV19 and TRBJ2-4): DGGITQSPKYLFRKEGQNVTLSCEQNLNHDAMYWYRQDPGQGLRLIYYSQIVNDFQKGDIAEGYSVSREKKESFPLTVTSAQKNPTAFYLCASSIGAGALAKNIQYFGAGTRLSVL.

This clonotype has just a few counts. The chain is built from TRBV5-5 and TRBJ1-1; 8 bases align to TRBD1. V was clipped by 4 bases and J by 0 bases; unmatched bases: 14. Germline CDR1 reads SGHKS; CDR2 reads YYEKEE (reference sequence). The length of the CDR3 is 18 residues. CDR3 nucleotides: TGTGCCAGCAGCCCATGGGGCAGGGGGCCTTTCATGAACACTGAAGCTTTCTTT. It yields the protein CASSPWGRGPFMNTEAFF.

A few counts support this clonotype. The chain employs TRBV10-3 and TRBJ1-1; TRBD1 aligns across 7 bases. CDR1 ENHRY and CDR2 SYGVKD come from the germline V gene. This CDR3 region has 14 residues. The ends lost 7 bases at V and 0 bases at J; junction bases unmatched: 5. Here the CDR3 reads CAIMRGGMNTEAFF. The CDR3 bases are TGTGCCATCATGAGAGGGGGCATGAACACTGAAGCTTTCTTT.

The J gene is TRBJ2-1, the V gene TRBV5-1; tentative D call: TRBD2 (5 bases). Trimming stripped 4 bases from V and 5 bases from J, with 10 bases between. Germline V gives CDR1 SGHRS, CDR2 YFSETQ. The CDR3 extends over 13 amino acids. The DNA of the CDR3 is TGCGCCAGCAGCCCGGACTTCCACAATGAGCAGTTCTTC. As protein: CASSPDFHNEQFF.

The rearrangement links TRBV10-3 to TRBJ2-3; 8 positions agree with TRBD1. Germline-derived CDR1 and CDR2 are ENHRY and SYGVKD. Trimming removed 6 bases from V and 5 bases from J; junction bases left unmatched: 4. The CDR3 is 13 residues long. CDR3 in amino acids: CAIRDRAQDTQYF. The CDR3 DNA is TGTGCCATCAGGGACAGGGCGCAAGATACGCAGTATTTT.

This clonotype has more than one count but fewer than ten. The gene calls are TRBV5-1 and TRBJ2-1, with D perhaps assigned TRBD1 or TRBD2 (6 bases each). CDR1 is SGHRS and CDR2 is YFSETQ in the germline V gene. This CDR3 is built from 17 residues. V was shortened by 1 base and J by 0 bases, with 14 bases between the two germline ends. The CDR3 DNA reads TGCGCCAGCAGCTTGTTCGGAGGGGGGAGCTCCTACAATGAGCAGTTCTTC. It is translated as CASSLFGGGSSYNEQFF.